Following are 32 T cell receptor beta chains from one sample sequenced in a study of cytomegalovirus exposure and HLA in healthy donors. A multiplex PCR was run with 60 Vbeta primers and 13 Jbeta primers. The table came from immunoSEQ multiplex PCR; TCRdb's copy has only in-frame clones and leaves some out. This sample yields some 100,000 clones, of which around 75% are seen a single time; around 4.8% belongs to the top ten. Source material: PBMCs. Source of these receptors: a woman aged 18-29 years in good health and CMV-seropositive.

With regard to this clone: Other DNA sequences of this sample code for an identical CDR3. The rearrangement joins TRBV7-9 to TRBJ2-5, with D possibly being TRBD1 (6 bases). V lost 5 bases and J 3 bases, leaving 7 bases between the germline ends. There are 12 residues in the CDR3. Germline V gene sequence: CDR1 SEHNR, CDR2 FQNEAQ (reference sequence). The CDR3: CASSRTEETQYF. The CDR3 nucleotides read TGTGCCAGCAGCCGGACAGAAGAGACCCAGTACTTC.

As regards this clone: Sequence at one end of the junction differs from germline and may be a read error. The chain carries TRBV7-7 and TRBJ1-2, with TRBD1 matching 9 bases. CDR1 and CDR2 (germline): SSHAT, FNYEAQ (reference sequence). This CDR3 has 15 amino acids. CDR3: CASSEPGQGVYGYTF. CDR3 DNA: TGTGCTAGCAGCGAACCGGGACAGGGTGTCTATGGCTACACCTTC. Supplemented by reference TRBV7-7 and TRBJ1-2, the full variable domain reads GAGVSQSPRYKVTKRGQDVTLRCDPISSHATLYWYQQALGQGPEFLTYFNYEAQPDKSGLPSDRFSAERPEGSISTLTIQRTEQRDSAMYRCASSEPGQGVYGYTFGSGTRLTVV.

CDR3 sequence (DNA): TGTGCCAGTAGTCGGGCCTCGACAGTTGCGAGCATTCAGTACTTC. Protein sequence: CASSRASTVASIQYF. The chain carries TRBV19 and TRBJ2-4; perhaps TRBD1 as D (5 bases). V was trimmed by 5 bases and J by 9 bases, leaving 20 bases between them. The CDR3 extends over 15 amino acids. Per germline, CDR1 LNHDA and CDR2 SQIVND (reference sequence).

This clone was detected a few times. The chain combines TRBV30 with TRBJ2-1, with D possibly matching TRBD2 (6 bases). CDR3 length: 14 residues. Trimming shortened V by 3 bases and J by 9 bases, and 18 bases separated the two germline ends. CDR1 and CDR2 (germline): GTSNPN, SVGIG (reference sequence). The CDR3 DNA follows: TGTGCCTGGAGAGAAGTACTAGCTTTCGGTGAGCAGTTCTTC. Translating it yields CAWREVLAFGEQFF.

This clone was counted once. The chain combines TRBV11-2 with TRBJ2-7; 8 positions agree with TRBD2. V gave up 0 bases and J gave up 6 bases; unmatched junction bases: 7. CDR3 length: 15 amino acids. The germline CDR1 and CDR2 sequences are SGHAT and FQNNGV. As DNA, the CDR3 is TGTGCCAGCAGCTTAGAAACAGCCCGGGGGGGCGAGCAGTACTTC. It translates to CASSLETARGGEQYF.

V is TRBV9 and J is TRBJ2-1, with TRBD2 identical over 9 bases. Germline CDR1 reads SGDLS; CDR2 reads YYNGEE. V lost 0 bases to trimming and J lost 2 bases; unmatched junction nucleotides: 3. The CDR3 consists of 16 residues. The CDR3 bases are TGTGCCAGCAGCGTAGATCCTAGCGGGGCCTACAATGAGCAGTTCTTC. Encoded protein: CASSVDPSGAYNEQFF.

This chain uses TRBV4-3 with TRBJ2-7; perhaps TRBD2 as D (6 bases). V was clipped by 4 bases and J by 5 bases, with 12 bases between them. Per germline, CDR1 LGHNA and CDR2 YSLEER. The CDR3 is 13 amino acids. In DNA form, the CDR3 reads TGCGCCAGCAGCCGAGACGGGAGTCACGAGCAGTACTTC. Protein product: CASSRDGSHEQYF.

The count of this clone is one. V gene TRBV4-3 combines with J gene TRBJ2-1; 12 positions agree with TRBD2. Germline lookup yields CDR1 LGHNA and CDR2 YSLEER. This CDR3 spans 16 amino acids. V dropped 4 bases and J dropped 2; count of bases not matched to a gene: 3. This CDR3 reads CASSLGLAGTYNEQFF. CDR3 in DNA: TGCGCCAGCAGCCTGGGACTAGCGGGTACCTACAATGAGCAGTTCTTC.

This clone was counted a few times. The chain uses TRBV27 and TRBJ2-1; 9 bases are shared with TRBD2. The J segment lost 9 bases and the V segment lost 4 bases, leaving 13 bases of the junction unmatched. The CDR3 sequence is 16 residues long. In germline, CDR1 is MNHEY, CDR2 SMNVEV (reference sequence). In DNA, the CDR3 is TGTGCCAGCAGTTCGCCGACTAGCGGAACATCGCCTGAGCAGTTCTTC. It translates to CASSSPTSGTSPEQFF.

The chain combines TRBV4-3 with TRBJ2-1; 9 positions match TRBD1. This CDR3 spans 17 amino acids. Germline CDR1 and CDR2: LGHNA and YSLEER. V dropped 1 base and J dropped 6; count of bases not matched to a gene: 10. The CDR3 reads CASSQGFAGTGTNEQFF. The CDR3 coding sequence is TGCGCCAGCAGCCAAGGTTTCGCTGGGACAGGGACCAATGAGCAGTTCTTC.

The chain joins TRBV6-5 to TRBJ2-3; 9 bases line up with TRBD2. The V gene's germline CDR1 is MNHEY and CDR2 SVGAGI. This CDR3 has 15 residues. J lost 4 bases, V lost 2 bases, and 4 bases had no gene match. The CDR3 nucleotides are TGTGCCAGCAGTTACGGCGGGAGGGCCCCAGATACGCAGTATTTT. Translated, it gives CASSYGGRAPDTQYF.

The chain links TRBV2 to TRBJ1-1; 12 nucleotides align to TRBD1. Trimming took 8 bases from V and 1 from J; bases not matched to a gene: 5. Germline V CDR1 and CDR2: SNHLY, FYNNEI. The CDR3 covers 15 residues. The CDR3 sequence is CASYGTGGPNTEAFF. CDR3 coding DNA: TGTGCCAGCTATGGGACAGGGGGCCCGAACACTGAAGCTTTCTTT.

The V and J genes are TRBV7-9 and TRBJ1-1; 8 bases are a match to TRBD1. The CDR3 covers 17 residues. Losses at the gene ends were 4 bases for V and 2 bases for J; bases not matched to a gene: 12. The germline gives CDR1 SEHNR, CDR2 FQNEAQ (reference sequence). The CDR3 nucleotides read TGTGCCAGCAGCTCGACGACAGGGGCCCAAACAAACACTGAAGCTTTCTTT. Translating gives CASSSTTGAQTNTEAFF.

The chain links TRBV6-5 to TRBJ2-3; the match to TRBD2 covers 8 bases. The V gene end was trimmed by 7 bases and the J gene end by 1 base; junction bases not matched to a gene: 7. CDR3 size: 15 residues. Germline CDR1 reads MNHEY; CDR2 reads SVGAGI. The CDR3 loop reads CASITGGVGTDTQYF. The CDR3 DNA is TGTGCCAGCATCACGGGGGGGGTCGGCACAGATACGCAGTATTTT.

The genes are TRBV18 and TRBJ2-7, with D possibly being TRBD2 (6 bases). In germline, CDR1 is KGHSH, CDR2 LQKENI. This CDR3 spans 14 amino acids. Between the trimmed V and J ends, which lost 3 bases and 4 bases, there was a span of 13 bases. CDR3 in amino acids: CASSPVEGKYEQYF. The CDR3 region has the DNA TGTGCCAGCTCACCGGTGGAGGGGAAGTACGAGCAGTACTTC. Variable domain in full (rest from reference TRBV18 and TRBJ2-7): NAGVMQNPRHLVRRRGQEARLRCSPMKGHSHVYWYRQLPEEGLKFMVYLQKENIIDESGMPKERFSAEFPKEGPSILRIQQVVRGDSAAYFCASSPVEGKYEQYFGPGTRLTVT.

The rearrangement uses TRBV10-3 and TRBJ2-2; TRBD1 matches at 9 bases. The CDR3 consists of 16 residues. Trimming took 8 bases from V and 4 from J; bases not matched to a gene: 11. The germline V gene has CDR1 ENHRY and CDR2 SYGVKD. The CDR3 here is CAIGIGTGWTTGELFF. For the CDR3, the DNA is TGTGCCATCGGGATCGGGACAGGGTGGACCACCGGGGAGCTGTTTTTT.

The chain has TRBV6-6 and TRBJ1-1; TRBD1 matches at 11 bases. CDR1 is MNHNY and CDR2 is SVGAGI in the germline V gene (reference sequence). The CDR3 spans 15 residues. V was clipped by 6 bases and J by 3 bases; unmatched bases: 6. Here the CDR3 reads CASRSGTGGYTEAFF. The CDR3 DNA reads TGTGCCAGCAGGTCCGGGACAGGGGGATACACTGAAGCTTTCTTT.

V usage is TRBV7-8 and J usage is TRBJ2-1, with D perhaps matching TRBD2 (6 bases). Looked up from germline, CDR1 is SGHVS and CDR2 is FQNEAQ. V was cut by 3 bases and J by 6 bases, with 18 bases left in between. This CDR3 has 16 residues. The CDR3 loop reads CASSFKRLVIPNEQFF. CDR3 DNA: TGTGCCAGCAGCTTTAAGCGACTAGTGATCCCCAATGAGCAGTTCTTC.

The table lists this clone with many counts. The chain employs TRBV10-2 and TRBJ2-7; the match to TRBD2 covers 7 bases. With V trimmed by 4 bases and J by 3 bases, 3 bases remained unmatched. Germline assignment: CDR1 WSHSY and CDR2 SAAADI. The CDR3 consists of 13 residues. The CDR3: CASSVGTNYEQYF. In DNA, the CDR3 is TGCGCCAGCAGTGTGGGGACTAACTACGAGCAGTACTTC.

In its sample, this clone was seen a few times. The V gene is TRBV6-4, the J gene TRBJ2-1, with TRBD2 matching over 7 bases. CDR3 length: 13 residues. V was pared by 8 bases and J by 5 bases, with 6 bases of the junction left unmatched. The germline gives CDR1 MRHNA, CDR2 SNTAGT. CDR3 region: CASGLAANNEQFF. Here the CDR3 DNA reads TGTGCCAGCGGGCTAGCGGCCAACAATGAGCAGTTCTTC.

The chain carries TRBV6-1 and TRBJ2-1, with TRBD1 as a possible D gene (6 bases). Trimming took 10 bases from V and 3 from J, leaving 16 bases between them. CDR1 is MNHNS, CDR2 SASEGT, per germline. The CDR3 runs to 14 residues. This chain's CDR3 is CATQGRVDYNEQFF. CDR3 nucleotide sequence: TGTGCCACCCAGGGGAGAGTGGACTACAATGAGCAGTTCTTC.

The chain carries TRBV19 and TRBJ1-5; D might be TRBD1 (5 bases). The CDR3 totals 14 residues. CDR1 and CDR2 from the germline V gene are LNHDA and SQIVND (reference sequence). The germline V and J ends were trimmed by 6 bases and 3 bases, with 12 bases remaining between them. CDR3 in amino acids: CASSTGTDNQPQHF. The CDR3 bases are TGTGCCAGTAGCACCGGGACTGACAATCAGCCCCAGCATTTT. The variable domain in full, completed from reference TRBV19 and TRBJ1-5, reads DGGITQSPKYLFRKEGQNVTLSCEQNLNHDAMYWYRQDPGQGLRLIYYSQIVNDFQKGDIAEGYSVSREKKESFPLTVTSAQKNPTAFYLCASSTGTDNQPQHFGDGTRLSIL.

V gene TRBV5-6 combines with J gene TRBJ2-4; possibly TRBD1 for D (6 bases). Germline V lookup: CDR1 SGHDT, CDR2 YYEEEE. The CDR3 contains 15 residues. The V end lost 4 bases, the J end lost 2 bases, and 13 bases lay between the germline ends. In DNA form, the CDR3 reads TGTGCCAGCAGCCTCACCACAGGGTCCAAAAACATTCAGTACTTC. Translating it yields CASSLTTGSKNIQYF. Full variable domain (outside the CDR3, taken from reference TRBV5-6 and TRBJ2-4): DAGVTQSPTHLIKTRGQQVTLRCSPKSGHDTVSWYQQALGQGPQFIFQYYEEEERQRGNFPDRFSGHQFPNYSSELNVNALLLGDSALYLCASSLTTGSKNIQYFGAGTRLSVL.

The chain employs TRBV7-9 and TRBJ2-7; 7 bases are shared with TRBD2. V trimming: 0 bases; J trimming: 5 bases; junction bases outside the gene matches: 4. CDR1 and CDR2 (germline): SEHNR, FQNEAQ (reference sequence). This CDR3 has 14 amino acids. The CDR3 DNA reads as TGTGCCAGCAGCTTAGCTGGGGGGAGGGACGAGCAGTACTTC. Encoded protein: CASSLAGGRDEQYF.

The table lists this clone with a few counts. J is TRBJ1-1 and V is TRBV7-3; D is perhaps TRBD1 (6 bases). Per the germline V gene, CDR1 is SGHTA and CDR2 is FQGTGA. V was shortened by 7 bases and J by 1 base, with 10 bases between the two germline ends. The CDR3 has 13 residues. The DNA of the CDR3 is TGTGCCAGCAAAGGGACAAGGAACACTGAAGCTTTCTTT. Its translation is CASKGTRNTEAFF.

J is TRBJ2-7 and V is TRBV5-1, with 9 positions matching TRBD2. The germline V gene has CDR1 SGHRS and CDR2 YFSETQ. The ends lost 1 base at V and 4 bases at J; junction bases unmatched: 9. The CDR3 sequence is 16 residues long. CDR3 sequence reads: CASSLKGSGSQYEQYF. CDR3 DNA: TGCGCCAGCAGCTTGAAGGGTAGCGGGAGTCAGTACGAGCAGTACTTC.

The chain links TRBV27 to TRBJ2-7; 9 bases are shared with TRBD1. The CDR3 consists of 15 residues. CDR1 is MNHEY and CDR2 is SMNVEV in the germline V gene (reference sequence). Trimming cost V 7 bases and J 2 bases; bases outside gene matches: 9. CDR3 amino acids: CASTITQGAAYEQYF. The CDR3 DNA follows: TGTGCCAGCACCATTACACAGGGGGCTGCCTACGAGCAGTACTTC.

About this clone: This sample includes further DNA sequences coding for the same CDR3. The V call is TRBV28, the J call TRBJ1-2, with D unclear. The ends were cut back, 5 bases at V and 5 bases at J, with 9 bases in the middle. Germline CDR1 is MDHEN and CDR2 is SYDVKM. The CDR3 contains 12 residues. This CDR3 reads CASSLGGYGYTF. CDR3 coding DNA: TGTGCCAGCAGTCTAGGAGGTTATGGCTACACCTTC.

The chain couples TRBV4-3 to TRBJ2-7; 7 bases fit TRBD2. Per germline, CDR1 LGHNA and CDR2 YSLEER. CDR3 length: 19 residues. V lost 1 base to trimming and J lost 0 bases; unmatched junction nucleotides: 15. The CDR3: CASSQGNYIAGVSSYEQYF. The DNA for the CDR3 is TGCGCCAGCAGCCAAGGCAATTACATAGCGGGCGTTAGCTCCTACGAGCAGTACTTC.

V and J are TRBV5-1 and TRBJ2-5; TRBD2 is a possible D gene (6 bases). This CDR3 comprises 14 residues. Between the trimmed V and J ends, which lost 0 bases and 4 bases, there was a span of 10 bases. Germline CDR1 SGHRS, CDR2 YFSETQ. The CDR3 DNA follows: TGCGCCAGCAGCTTGGCGGGAGCGGGAGAGACCCAGTACTTC. This codes for CASSLAGAGETQYF.

CDR3 nucleotides: TGTGCCAGCAGCCCCGACGGAGGGGGGGAGCTGTTTTTT. Translation gives CASSPDGGGELFF. The gene calls are TRBV7-2 and TRBJ2-2; possibly TRBD2 for D (6 bases). This CDR3 is 13 amino acids long. The V gene's germline CDR1 is SGHTA and CDR2 FQGNSA. V was clipped by 5 bases and J by 8 bases, with 12 bases between them.

V gene TRBV5-1 combines with J gene TRBJ2-3; 10 bases align to TRBD2. The CDR3 contains 16 residues. Trimming removed 2 bases from V and 4 bases from J; junction bases left unmatched: 7. Germline CDR1 is SGHRS and CDR2 is YFSETQ. The CDR3 reads CASSFVIAGGADTQYF. The CDR3 DNA reads TGCGCCAGCAGCTTTGTTATAGCGGGAGGCGCAGATACGCAGTATTTT.